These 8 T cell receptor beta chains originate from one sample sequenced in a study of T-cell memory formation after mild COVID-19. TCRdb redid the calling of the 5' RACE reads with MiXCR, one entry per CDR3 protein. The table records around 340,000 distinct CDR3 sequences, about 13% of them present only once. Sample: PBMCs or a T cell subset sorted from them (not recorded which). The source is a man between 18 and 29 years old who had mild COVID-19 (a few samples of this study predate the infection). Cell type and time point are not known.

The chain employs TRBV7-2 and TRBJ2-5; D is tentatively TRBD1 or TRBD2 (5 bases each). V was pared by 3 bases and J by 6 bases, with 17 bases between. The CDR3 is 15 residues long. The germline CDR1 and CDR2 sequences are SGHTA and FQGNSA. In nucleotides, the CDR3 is TGTGCCAGCAGCTTGGACAAGCACGGGGCGCAGACCCAGTACTTC. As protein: CASSLDKHGAQTQYF.

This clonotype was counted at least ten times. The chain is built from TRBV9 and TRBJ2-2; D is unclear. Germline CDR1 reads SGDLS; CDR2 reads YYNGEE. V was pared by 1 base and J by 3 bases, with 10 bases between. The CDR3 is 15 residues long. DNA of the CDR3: TGTGCCAGCAGCGTAAGGGCAAGTCACACCGGGGAGCTGTTTTTT. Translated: CASSVRASHTGELFF.

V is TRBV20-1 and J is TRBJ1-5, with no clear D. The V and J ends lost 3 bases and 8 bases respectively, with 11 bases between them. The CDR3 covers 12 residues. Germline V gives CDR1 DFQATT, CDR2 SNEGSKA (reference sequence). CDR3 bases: TGCAGTGCTAGGAGGGATGGGAAGCCCCAGCATTTT. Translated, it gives CSARRDGKPQHF.

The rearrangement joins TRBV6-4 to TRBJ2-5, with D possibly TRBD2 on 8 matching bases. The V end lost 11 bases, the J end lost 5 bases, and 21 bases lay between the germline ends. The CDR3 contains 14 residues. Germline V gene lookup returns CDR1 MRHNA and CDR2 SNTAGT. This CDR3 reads CAWSSAGGQETQYF. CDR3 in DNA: TGTGCCTGGTCCTCGGCGGGGGGACAGGAGACCCAGTACTTC.

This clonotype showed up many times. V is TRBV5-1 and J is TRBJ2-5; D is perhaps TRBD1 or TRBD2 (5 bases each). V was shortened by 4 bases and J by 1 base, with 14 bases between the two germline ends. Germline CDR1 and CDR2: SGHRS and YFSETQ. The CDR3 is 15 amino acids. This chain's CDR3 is CASSREGGGQETQYF. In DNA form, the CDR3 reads TGCGCCAGCAGCCGCGAGGGTGGGGGCCAAGAGACCCAGTACTTC.

The DNA for the CDR3 is TGTGCCAGCAGCTTTATCGGGGGTGGGCAAGAGACCCAGTACTTC. It is translated as CASSFIGGGQETQYF. This chain uses TRBV7-2 with TRBJ2-5, with TRBD2 as a possible D gene (6 bases). V was shortened by 3 bases and J by 2 bases, with 13 bases between the two germline ends. There are 15 residues in the CDR3. Germline CDR1 and CDR2: SGHTA and FQGNSA.

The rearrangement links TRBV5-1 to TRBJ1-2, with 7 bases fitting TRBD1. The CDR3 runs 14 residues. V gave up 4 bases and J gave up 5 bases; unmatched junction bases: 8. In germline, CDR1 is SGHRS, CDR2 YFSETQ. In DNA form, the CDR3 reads TGCGCCAGCAGCCCGGGGGACAGATCTTATGGCTACACCTTC. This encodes CASSPGDRSYGYTF.

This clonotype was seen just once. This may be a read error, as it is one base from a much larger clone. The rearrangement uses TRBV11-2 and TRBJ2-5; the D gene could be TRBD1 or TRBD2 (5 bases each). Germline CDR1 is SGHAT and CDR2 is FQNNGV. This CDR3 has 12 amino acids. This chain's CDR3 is CASSFLGETKYF. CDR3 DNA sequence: TGTGCCAGCAGTTTCCTAGGGGAGACCAAGTACTTC.